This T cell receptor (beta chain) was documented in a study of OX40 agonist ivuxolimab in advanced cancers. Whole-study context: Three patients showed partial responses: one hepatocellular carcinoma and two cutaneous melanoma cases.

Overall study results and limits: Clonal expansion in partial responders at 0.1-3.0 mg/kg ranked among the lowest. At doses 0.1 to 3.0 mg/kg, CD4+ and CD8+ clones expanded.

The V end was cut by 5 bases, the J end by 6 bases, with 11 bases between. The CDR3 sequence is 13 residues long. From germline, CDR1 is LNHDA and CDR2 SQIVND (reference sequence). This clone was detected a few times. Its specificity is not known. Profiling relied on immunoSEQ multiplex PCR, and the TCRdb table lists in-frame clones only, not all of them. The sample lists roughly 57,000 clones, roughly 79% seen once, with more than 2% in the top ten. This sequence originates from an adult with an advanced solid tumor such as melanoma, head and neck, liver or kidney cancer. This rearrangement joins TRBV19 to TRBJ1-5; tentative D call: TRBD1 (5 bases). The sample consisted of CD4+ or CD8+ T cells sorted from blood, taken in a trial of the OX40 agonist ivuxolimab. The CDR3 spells CASSSQGGQPQHF. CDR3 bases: TGTGCCAGTAGTTCCCAGGGCGGTCAGCCCCAGCATTTT.